A selection of T cell receptor beta chains follows, all from one sample in a study of cytomegalovirus exposure and HLA in healthy donors. Assay: immunoSEQ multiplex PCR; the TCRdb copy retains only in-frame clones and omits some. The sample holds under 250,000 clones, roughly 88% seen once. What was sequenced was PBMCs. Receptors were obtained from a boy aged 2 to 10 in good health and CMV-seronegative. The CDR3 runs from the conserved cysteine through the conserved F or W. Fields, in order: J gene, V gene, D gene, clone size, CDR3 DNA, CDR3 protein. A D gene is named only where the DNA matches it firmly. Size is stated for part of the rows, as once, few or many counts, or as a class when the clone is expanded.

>TRBJ2-1|TRBV9|TRBD1|.
TGTGCCAGCAGCGGACAGGGCTCCTACAATGAGCAGTTCTTC
CASSGQGSYNEQFF
>TRBJ1-6|TRBV11-2|.|.
TGTGCCAGCAGCAGCCTCTATAATTCACCCCTCCACTTT
CASSSLYNSPLHF
>TRBJ2-7|TRBV27|.|.
TGTGCCAGCAGTTTTGGGGCAGAAGCCACCTACGAGCAGTACTTC
CASSFGAEATYEQYF
>TRBJ2-7|TRBV10-3|TRBD1|.
TGTGCCATCAGCCATGACAGGGGTGATTCCTACGAGCAGTACTTC
CAISHDRGDSYEQYF
>TRBJ1-5|TRBV19|TRBD1|.
TGTGCCAGTAGTATGGGACAGTCCGGGGGCAATCAGCCCCAGCATTTT
CASSMGQSGGNQPQHF
>TRBJ1-6|TRBV5-5|TRBD1|.
TGTGCCAGCAGCTTAGGGACAGGGTTCGGTAATTCACCCCTCCACTTT
CASSLGTGFGNSPLHF
>TRBJ2-1|TRBV7-9|TRBD2|.
TGTGCCAGCAGCTTAGGGCTAGCGGGAGTATACAATGAGCAGTTCTTC
CASSLGLAGVYNEQFF
>TRBJ1-1|TRBV18|.|.
TGTGCCAGCTCACCAGCCCCCCAGGGTAATCGAGCTTTCTTT
CASSPAPQGNRAFF
>TRBJ2-1|TRBV4-1|.|.
TGCGCCAGCAGCCGAGAACGGACAGAATACAATGAGCAGTTCTTC
CASSRERTEYNEQFF
>TRBJ2-7|TRBV27|TRBD1|.
TGTGCCAGCAGGACAGGGGGCGCCGAGCAGTACTTC
CASRTGGAEQYF
>TRBJ1-2|TRBV19|.|.
TGTGCCAGTAGTGTTGACAGAAACTATGGCTACACCTTC
CASSVDRNYGYTF
>TRBJ1-1|TRBV13|.|.
TGTGCCAGCAGCCCGGTCGGGGCGGGAAAGCTAATGGCTGAAGCTTTCTTT
CASSPVGAGKLMAEAFF
>TRBJ2-5|TRBV7-9|TRBD2|.
TGTGCCAGCAGCCCGAGGACTAGCGGGAGGCAAGAGACCCAGTACTTC
CASSPRTSGRQETQYF
>TRBJ1-1|TRBV5-1|.|few
TGCGCCAGCAGCTTGTCCCGGAACACTGAAGCTTTCTTT
CASSLSRNTEAFF
>TRBJ1-3|TRBV5-6|.|.
TGTGCCAGCAGCTTGATAGCTTCTGGAAACACCATATATTTT
CASSLIASGNTIYF
>TRBJ1-1|TRBV10-2|.|.
TGCGCCAGCAGTTCTATGGGGCTGGGCGAAGCTTTCTTT
CASSSMGLGEAFF
>TRBJ1-1|TRBV9|.|.
TGTGCCAGCAGCGCGGACAGCGTGTATACTGAAGCTTTCTTT
CASSADSVYTEAFF
>TRBJ2-1|TRBV13|TRBD2|.
TGTGCCAGCAGCGCCACACTAGCGAGCGCGAATGACGAGCAGTTCTTC
CASSATLASANDEQFF
>TRBJ2-1|TRBV7-2|TRBD2|.
TGTGCCAGCAGGCGTGGATTTGGTAGCGGGCCTAACTACAATGAGCAGTTCTTC
CASRRGFGSGPNYNEQFF
>TRBJ1-6|TRBV4-1|.|.
TGCGCCAGCAGCCCTTTGTCAGGGGTGCATTCACCCCTCCACTTT
CASSPLSGVHSPLHF
>TRBJ1-2|TRBV7-2|.|.
TGTGCCAGCAGCTTAGGAGGACAGAACTATGGCTACACCTTC
CASSLGGQNYGYTF
>TRBJ2-3|TRBV7-8|TRBD2|.
TGTGCCAGCAGCTCTGAAGGGCTAGCGGGAGGGTACACAGATACGCAGTATTTT
CASSSEGLAGGYTDTQYF
>TRBJ2-7|TRBV27|.|.
TGTGCCAGCGCCCGGACAGCACGCTCCTACGAGCAGTACTTC
CASARTARSYEQYF
>TRBJ2-5|TRBV29-1|TRBD2|.
TGCAGCGTTACAGGACTAGCGGGAACAGAGACCCAGTACTTC
CSVTGLAGTETQYF
>TRBJ2-2|TRBV6-1|.|.
TGTGCCAGCAGTGGGGCAGGGGCGGGGGAGCTGTTTTTT
CASSGAGAGELFF
>TRBJ1-1|TRBV5-1|TRBD1|.
TGCGCCAGCAGCTTGGAGGACAGGGGCACTGAAGCTTTCTTT
CASSLEDRGTEAFF
>TRBJ1-4|TRBV5-8|.|.
TGTGCCAGCAGCTATATCAGGGAGGCGGCACTGTTTTTT
CASSYIREAALFF
>TRBJ2-2|TRBV7-7|.|.
TGTGCTAGCAGCCCAAAGAACACCGGGGAGCTGTTTTTT
CASSPKNTGELFF
>TRBJ2-3|TRBV9|.|.
TGTGCCAGCACCACCTCAGGTTCGTCCACAGGTACGCAGTATTTT
CASTTSGSSTGTQYF
>TRBJ2-1|TRBV5-4|.|.
TGTGCCAGCAGCCCCCAACAGGACTACAATGAGCAGTTCTTC
CASSPQQDYNEQFF
>TRBJ2-4|TRBV30|.|.
TGTGCCTGGAGTGTACGTTTGGCAAACATTCAGTACTTC
CAWSVRLANIQYF
>TRBJ1-1|TRBV27|TRBD1|.
TGTGCCAGCAGTTTGACAGGGTGGACTGAAGCTTTCTTT
CASSLTGWTEAFF
>TRBJ2-7|TRBV7-2|TRBD2|.
TGTGCCAGCAGCTTCTCGCGGGGGACCTACGAGCAGTACTTC
CASSFSRGTYEQYF
>TRBJ2-2|TRBV13|.|.
TGTGCCAGCAGGCCCTCCAGCGCAGGGACCGGGGAGCTGTTTTTT
CASRPSSAGTGELFF
>TRBJ2-1|TRBV5-4|.|.
TGTGCCAGCAGCTTGTTATCGACTGCGAGGGACAATGAGCAGTTCTTC
CASSLLSTARDNEQFF
>TRBJ2-7|TRBV5-6|.|.
TGTGCCAGCAGCTTCGGCAGGGGACGTGGCGAGCAGTACTTC
CASSFGRGRGEQYF
>TRBJ2-7|TRBV5-6|.|.
TGTGCCAGCAGCTTAGCAGGGAACGAGCAGTACTTC
CASSLAGNEQYF
>TRBJ1-6|TRBV7-2|.|.
TGTGCCAGCAGCTTAGACACAGGGTCGGGTTCACCCCTCCACTTT
CASSLDTGSGSPLHF
>TRBJ1-1|TRBV2|.|.
TGTGCCAGCAGTGTCGGGGGAGGGAACACTGAAGCTTTCTTT
CASSVGGGNTEAFF
>TRBJ2-2|TRBV18|TRBD1|.
TGTGCCAGCTCCAAAGGACAGGGGAGGACCGGGGAGCTGTTTTTT
CASSKGQGRTGELFF
>TRBJ2-7|TRBV19|TRBD2|.
TGTGCCAGTAGTATAGCGGGGGGGGCCTTTTACTCCTACGAGCAGTACTTC
CASSIAGGAFYSYEQYF
>TRBJ2-1|TRBV7-7|TRBD2|.
TGTGCTAGCAGCTTATCACTAGCGGTCTACAATGAGCAGTTCTTC
CASSLSLAVYNEQFF
>TRBJ1-4|TRBV2|TRBD1|.
TGTGCCAGCACCCGGGACAGGGGGGGAACTAATGAAAAACTGTTTTTT
CASTRDRGGTNEKLFF
>TRBJ2-7|TRBV7-9|.|.
TGTGCCAGCAGCTCACCCGGGGGTCCCTACGAGCAGTACTTC
CASSSPGGPYEQYF
>TRBJ2-5|TRBV10-3|TRBD2|.
TGTGCCATCAGTCCCGGGACTAGCGGAGAGACCCAGTACTTC
CAISPGTSGETQYF
>TRBJ2-1|TRBV5-6|TRBD2|.
TGTGCCAGCAGCTTTGGGGTTAGCGGGGGGCCGATAGAGCAGTTCTTC
CASSFGVSGGPIEQFF
>TRBJ1-1|TRBV7-6|.|.
TGTGCCAGCAGCTCGGGTGATAAAGCTTTCTTT
CASSSGDKAFF
>TRBJ2-2|TRBV7-2|TRBD1|once
TGTGCCAGCATGCCGGGACAGGACACCGGGGAGCTGTTTTTT
CASMPGQDTGELFF
>TRBJ2-5|TRBV6-1|TRBD2|.
TGTGCCAGCAGTGAAAATCGACTAGCGGACCGACAAGAGACCCAGTACTTC
CASSENRLADRQETQYF
>TRBJ2-2|TRBV7-3|.|.
TGTGCCAGCAGCTCGACGGGTCTAAACACCGGGGAGCTGTTTTTT
CASSSTGLNTGELFF
>TRBJ2-3|TRBV6-1|.|.
TGTGCCAGCAGTGAAGTTGACTATACGCAGTATTTT
CASSEVDYTQYF
>TRBJ1-2|TRBV27|.|.
TGTGCCAGCAGTTTATCCCGGACAGATCCTGGCTACACCTTC
CASSLSRTDPGYTF